This TCR beta chain originates from a study of blood T cells in healthy people across ages. This clonotype was seen a single time. The study drew donors from healthy Caucasian individuals in Russia aged about 6 to 100. Researchers collected about 9.7 milliliters of peripheral blood from every single donor. Each sample yielded at least 6 million isolated PBMCs. There were at least 6 micrograms of total RNA extracted from every sample. The second PCR ran roughly 6 to 12 cycles with a sample-barcoded 5' primer and J-beta primers. TCRdb redid the calling of the 5' RACE reads with MiXCR, one entry per CDR3 protein. The sample carries 800,000 to 900,000 distinct CDR3 sequences, 62% recorded once. The sequence derives from a man younger than 40 in good health. What was sequenced was blood.

The CDR3 is CASSPAMGYNEQFF. CDR3 coding DNA: TGTGCCAGCAGCCCGGCGATGGGGTACAATGAGCAGTTCTTC. The chain employs TRBV7-9 and TRBJ2-1; D gene ambiguous. Looked up from germline, CDR1 is SEHNR and CDR2 is FQNEAQ (reference sequence). This CDR3 spans 14 amino acids. V gave up 5 bases and J gave up 4 bases, with 12 bases separating them.